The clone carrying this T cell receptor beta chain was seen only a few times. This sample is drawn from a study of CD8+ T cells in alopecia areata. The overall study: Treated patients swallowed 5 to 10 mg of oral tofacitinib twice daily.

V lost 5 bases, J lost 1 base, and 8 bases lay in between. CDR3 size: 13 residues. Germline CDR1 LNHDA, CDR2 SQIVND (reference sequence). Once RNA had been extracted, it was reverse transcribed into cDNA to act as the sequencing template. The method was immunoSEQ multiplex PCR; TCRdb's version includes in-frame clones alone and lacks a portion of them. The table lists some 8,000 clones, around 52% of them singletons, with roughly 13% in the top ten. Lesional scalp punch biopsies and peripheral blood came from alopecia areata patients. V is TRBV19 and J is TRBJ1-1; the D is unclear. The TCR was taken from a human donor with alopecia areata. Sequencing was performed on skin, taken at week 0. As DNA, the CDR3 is TGTGCCAGTAGTTTGGGCGCGAACACTGAAGCTTTCTTT. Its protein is CASSLGANTEAFF.